This T cell receptor (beta chain) was obtained from a study of control samples from healthy donors and cancer patients. The germline V gene has CDR1 SGHTA and CDR2 FQGNSA. V dropped 4 bases and J dropped 8 bases, with 18 bases sitting between them. The CDR3 runs 16 residues. This clone was counted a single time. The protocol was immunoSEQ multiplex PCR, while the TCRdb copy is restricted to in-frame clones and leaves out a portion. The sample carries some 40,000 clones, roughly 94% recorded once. Sequenced material: blood. V is TRBV7-2 and J is TRBJ1-6; no firm D call. The sequence derives from a man aged 55 to 70 in good health. CDR3 amino acids: CASSSGEGFPDSPLHF. CDR3 DNA sequence: TGTGCCAGCAGCTCCGGGGAAGGGTTCCCTGATTCACCCCTCCACTTT.